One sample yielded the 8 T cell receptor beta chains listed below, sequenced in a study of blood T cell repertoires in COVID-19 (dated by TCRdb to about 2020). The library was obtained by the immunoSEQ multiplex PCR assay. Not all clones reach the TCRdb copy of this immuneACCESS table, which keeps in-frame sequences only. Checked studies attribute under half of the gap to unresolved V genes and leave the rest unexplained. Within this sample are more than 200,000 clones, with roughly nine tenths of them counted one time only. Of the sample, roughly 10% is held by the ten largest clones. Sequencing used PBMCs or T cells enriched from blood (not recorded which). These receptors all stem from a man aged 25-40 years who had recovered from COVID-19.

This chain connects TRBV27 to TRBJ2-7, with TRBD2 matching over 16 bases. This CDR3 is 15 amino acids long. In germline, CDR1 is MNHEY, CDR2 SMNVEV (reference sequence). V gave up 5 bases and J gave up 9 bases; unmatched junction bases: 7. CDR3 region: CASSPGTSGRAGQYF. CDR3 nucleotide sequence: TGTGCCAGCAGTCCCGGGACTAGCGGGAGGGCCGGGCAGTACTTC.

This CDR3 reads CASSWPSSTDTQYF. CDR3 nucleotides: TGTGCCAGCAGTTGGCCTAGTTCCACAGATACGCAGTATTTT. The chain carries TRBV28 and TRBJ2-3; D unresolved. The CDR3 sequence is 14 residues long. Germline values: CDR1 MDHEN, CDR2 SYDVKM. V was trimmed by 4 bases and J by 2 bases, leaving 10 bases between them.

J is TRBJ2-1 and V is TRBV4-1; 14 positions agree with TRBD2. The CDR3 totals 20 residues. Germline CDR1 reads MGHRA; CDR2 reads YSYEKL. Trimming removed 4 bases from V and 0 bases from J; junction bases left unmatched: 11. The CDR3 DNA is TGCGCCAGCAGCCTCCCTGAGGGACTAGCGGGGGCCAGCTCCTACAATGAGCAGTTCTTC. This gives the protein CASSLPEGLAGASSYNEQFF.

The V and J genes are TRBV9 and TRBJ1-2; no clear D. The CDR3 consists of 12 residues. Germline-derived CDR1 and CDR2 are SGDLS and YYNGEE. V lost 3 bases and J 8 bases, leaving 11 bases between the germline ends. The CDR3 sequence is CASSGTRLGYTF. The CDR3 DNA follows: TGTGCCAGCAGCGGTACTCGGTTAGGCTACACCTTC.

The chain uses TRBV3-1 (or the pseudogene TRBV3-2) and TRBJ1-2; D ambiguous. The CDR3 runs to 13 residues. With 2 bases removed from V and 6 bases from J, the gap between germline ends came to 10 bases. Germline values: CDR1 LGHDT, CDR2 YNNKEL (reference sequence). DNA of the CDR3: TGTGCCAGCAGCCAACCGCCAGAAGATGGCTACACCTTC. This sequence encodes CASSQPPEDGYTF.

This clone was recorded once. CDR3 nucleotides: TGTGCCAGTACCTCTGGACAGTCATACAATGAGCAGTTCTTC. Its translation is CASTSGQSYNEQFF. The V call is TRBV19, the J call TRBJ2-1, with D tentatively TRBD1 (6 bases). This CDR3 has 14 amino acids. The germline V gene encodes CDR1 LNHDA and CDR2 SQIVND (reference sequence). The V end lost 7 bases, the J end lost 4 bases, and 14 bases lay between the germline ends. Full variable domain (missing parts from reference TRBV19 and TRBJ2-1): DGGITQSPKYLFRKEGQNVTLSCEQNLNHDAMYWYRQDPGQGLRLIYYSQIVNDFQKGDIAEGYSVSREKKESFPLTVTSAQKNPTAFYLCASTSGQSYNEQFFGPGTRLTVL.

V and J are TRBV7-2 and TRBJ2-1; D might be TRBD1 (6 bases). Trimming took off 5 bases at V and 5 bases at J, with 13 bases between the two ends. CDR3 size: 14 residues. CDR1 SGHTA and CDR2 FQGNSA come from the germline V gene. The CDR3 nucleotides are TGTGCCAGCAGCCGGAGAACAGGGAACAATGAGCAGTTCTTC. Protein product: CASSRRTGNNEQFF.

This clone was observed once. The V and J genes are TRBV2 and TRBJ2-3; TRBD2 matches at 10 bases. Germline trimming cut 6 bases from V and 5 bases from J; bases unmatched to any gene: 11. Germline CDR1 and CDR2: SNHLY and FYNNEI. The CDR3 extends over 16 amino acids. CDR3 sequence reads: CASRRTSGLWGDTQYF. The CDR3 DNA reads TGTGCCAGCAGGAGGACTAGCGGCCTCTGGGGAGATACGCAGTATTTT.